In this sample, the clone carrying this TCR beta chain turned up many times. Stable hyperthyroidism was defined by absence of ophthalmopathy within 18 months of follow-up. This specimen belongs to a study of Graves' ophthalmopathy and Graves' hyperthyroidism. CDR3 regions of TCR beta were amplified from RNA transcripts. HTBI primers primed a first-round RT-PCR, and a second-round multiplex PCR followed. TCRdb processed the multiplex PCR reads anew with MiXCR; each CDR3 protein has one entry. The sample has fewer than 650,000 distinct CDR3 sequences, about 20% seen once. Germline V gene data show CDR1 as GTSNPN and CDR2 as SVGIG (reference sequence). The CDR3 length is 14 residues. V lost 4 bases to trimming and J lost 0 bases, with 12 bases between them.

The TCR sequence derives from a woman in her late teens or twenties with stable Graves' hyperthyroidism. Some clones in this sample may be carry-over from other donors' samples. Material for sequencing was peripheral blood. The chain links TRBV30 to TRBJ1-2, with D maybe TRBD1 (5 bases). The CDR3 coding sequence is TGTGCCTGGACTCCAGGGAACCCTAACTATGGCTACACCTTC. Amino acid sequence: CAWTPGNPNYGYTF.